The entry below gives a single T cell receptor beta chain sequence along with its context. Its antigen is currently unknown. Profiling relied on immunoSEQ multiplex PCR, and the TCRdb table lists in-frame clones only, not all of them. The table lists tens of thousands of clones, 75% to 85% of them singletons, with about 3.3% in the top ten. The data belong to a study of a mutant IDH1 vaccine in newly diagnosed glioma. Noted time point: week 5, during vaccination. All doses held 300 ug of mutant IDH1 20-mer peptide, with topical imiquimod. The V gene end was trimmed by 2 bases and the J gene end by 6 bases; junction bases not matched to a gene: 7. The CDR3 totals 15 residues. Germline V gene sequence: CDR1 SGHVS, CDR2 FNYEAQ.

The J gene is TRBJ1-5, the V gene TRBV7-6; the match to TRBD1 covers 7 bases. The specimen comprised PBMCs, sampled from a glioma patient whose treatment included an IDH1 peptide vaccine. This clonotype was obtained from a man aged 30-40 years with glioma. The CDR3 here is CASSLRQGFSQPQHF. For the CDR3, the DNA is TGTGCCAGCAGCTTAAGACAGGGTTTCAGTCAGCCCCAGCATTTT.